The clone carrying this T cell receptor beta chain came up many times. These data are taken from a study of T cells in Graves' hyperthyroidism and ophthalmopathy. RNA transcripts provided the source from which TCR beta CDR3 regions were amplified. First-round RT-PCR of the TCR CDR3 relied on the HTBI primer set. TCRdb analysed the multiplex PCR reads with MiXCR anew, one entry per CDR3 protein. The repertoire has about 700,000 distinct CDR3 sequences, approximately 14% of them found once; the top ten carry roughly 10%. V gave up 5 bases and J gave up 0 bases, with 12 bases separating them. Germline assignment: CDR1 MDHEN and CDR2 SYDVKM. This CDR3 is 15 amino acids long.

The sequencing input was blood. This rearrangement joins TRBV28 to TRBJ2-3; D not resolved. The TCR comes from a woman aged 18 to 35 with Graves' hyperthyroidism. The CDR3 coding sequence is TGTGCCAGCAGTCGCTCAGCTGCTAGCACAGATACGCAGTATTTT. It translates to CASSRSAASTDTQYF.